This is a list of T cell receptor beta chains from one sample in a study of CXCR3-negative and CXCR3-positive naive CD8 T cells. From the 5' RACE reads, TCRdb lists one entry per CDR3 protein and no DNA. In total, the table holds tens of thousands of distinct CDR3 sequences. Sample: naive CXCR3+ CD8+ T cells from blood. The receptors derive from a human donor in good health. Some clones in this sample may be carry-over from other donors' samples. The CDR3 runs from the conserved cysteine through the conserved F or W. Where a row states a size, it is once, few, many or the class of an expanded clone; other rows omit it.

J gene	clone size	V gene	CDR3 protein
TRBJ1-2	-	TRBV29-1	CSVSGRRGYTF
TRBJ2-1	-	TRBV19	CASSIGGHKQFF
TRBJ2-2	-	TRBV28	CASSPAGTGELF
TRBJ2-3	-	TRBV2	CASTSATDTQYF
TRBJ1-2	-	TRBV28	CASSFVDRSRPIGYTF
TRBJ2-7	-	TRBV6-5	CASSYGGRGAYEQYF
TRBJ1-1	-	TRBV5-1	CASSFEGGMNTEAFF
TRBJ2-5	-	TRBV7-6	CASSFGTGQETQYF
TRBJ2-7	-	TRBV6-1	CASRQSWEQYF
TRBJ2-7	-	TRBV7-2	CASSFRHMRGFRNEQYF
TRBJ1-1	-	TRBV24-1	CATSDGPEAFF
TRBJ1-1	-	TRBV29-1	CSVQGYGTEAFF
TRBJ2-7	-	TRBV21-1	CASSTTGVHEQYF
TRBJ2-7	-	TRBV12-3/TRBV12-4	CASKIGGAFYEQYF
TRBJ2-1	medium-sized	TRBV11-3	CASSPAGGYNEQFF
TRBJ1-6	-	TRBV12-3/TRBV12-4	CASSSAFGESESRSPLHF
TRBJ2-5	-	TRBV28	CASTSWLETQYF
TRBJ1-1	-	TRBV7-2	CASSFGLTEAFF
TRBJ2-7	-	TRBV20-1	CSARASGGSYEQYF
TRBJ2-1	-	TRBV6-2/TRBV6-3	CASSYSRPGGRYNEQFF
TRBJ1-3	-	TRBV12-3/TRBV12-4	CASPSGDRGSPGNTIYF
TRBJ2-5	-	TRBV7-3	CASSLFGAGETQYF
TRBJ2-1	-	TRBV6-5	CASSYSGGTATSEQFF
TRBJ2-7	-	TRBV6-5	CASSYSILVEQYF
TRBJ2-5	-	TRBV20-1	CSARDVRDVETQYF
TRBJ2-2	-	TRBV5-1	CASSFEGLGGELFF
TRBJ2-1	-	TRBV11-2	CASSLDIGLANYNEQFF
TRBJ1-1	-	TRBV5-1	CASSPLGLTGDTEAFF
TRBJ2-7	-	TRBV29-1	CSVEDTARYEQYF
TRBJ2-2	-	TRBV28	CASSLSGENTGELFF
TRBJ2-5	-	TRBV6-6	CASSSDREETQYF
TRBJ1-2	-	TRBV10-3	CAISDGSNYGYTF
TRBJ2-3	-	TRBV29-1	CSDEEAGSGDTQYF
TRBJ1-1	-	TRBV20-1	CSATDFGTEAFF
TRBJ2-7	-	TRBV7-9	CASSQGQYEQYF
TRBJ1-2	-	TRBV4-3	CASSQVRTGLDGYTF
TRBJ2-2	-	TRBV12-3/TRBV12-4	CASTMSQGAGELFF
TRBJ1-1	-	TRBV12-3/TRBV12-4	CASSLAGANTEAFF
TRBJ2-1	-	TRBV7-9	CASSLRDRDYNEQFF
TRBJ2-5	-	TRBV7-9	CASSPPDRGQETQYF
TRBJ2-6	-	TRBV28	CASSLRGAITSGANVLTF
TRBJ2-5	-	TRBV9	CASSPGLADFQETQYF
TRBJ1-1	-	TRBV27	CASRSTTTVNTEAFF
TRBJ2-2	-	TRBV28	CASTLETGNTGELFF
TRBJ1-3	-	TRBV11-2	CASSLMDTIYF
TRBJ1-2	-	TRBV6-2/TRBV6-3	CASSLYTGTHGYTF
TRBJ2-2	-	TRBV11-2	CASSYPRETGELFF
TRBJ2-3	-	TRBV20-1	CSASGLNIGGATDTQYF
TRBJ1-1	-	TRBV19	CASSIDNGMNTEAFF
TRBJ2-1	-	TRBV5-1	CASSLGGGYNEQFF
TRBJ2-2	-	TRBV11-1	CASSRDVSEYTGELFF
TRBJ1-2	-	TRBV12-3/TRBV12-4	CASSLGTVAYGYTF
TRBJ2-3	-	TRBV3-1	CASSLSGEEDTQYF
TRBJ2-3	-	TRBV23-1	CASIVTGGVDTQYF
TRBJ1-1	-	TRBV13	CASSSGRNTEAFF
TRBJ2-1	-	TRBV5-1	CASSLREILYNEQFF
TRBJ2-7	-	TRBV21-1	CASSPAQRPDYEQYF
TRBJ2-3	-	TRBV6-6	CASRHPFWTGGSDTQYF